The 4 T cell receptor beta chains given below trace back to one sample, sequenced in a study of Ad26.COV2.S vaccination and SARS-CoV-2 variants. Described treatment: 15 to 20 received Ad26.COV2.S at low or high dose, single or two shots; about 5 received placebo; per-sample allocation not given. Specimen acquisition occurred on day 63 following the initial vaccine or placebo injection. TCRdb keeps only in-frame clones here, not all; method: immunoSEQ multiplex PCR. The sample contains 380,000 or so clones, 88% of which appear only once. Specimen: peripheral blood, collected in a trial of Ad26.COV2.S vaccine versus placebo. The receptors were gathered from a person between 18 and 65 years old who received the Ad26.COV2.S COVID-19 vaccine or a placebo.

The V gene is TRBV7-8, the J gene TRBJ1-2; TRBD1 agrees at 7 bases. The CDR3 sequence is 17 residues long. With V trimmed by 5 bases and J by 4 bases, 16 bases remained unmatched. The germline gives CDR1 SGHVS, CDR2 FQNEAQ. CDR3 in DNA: TGTGCCAGCAGCCTAAGACAGGGTGGTGATTTCGGCTATGGCTACACCTTC. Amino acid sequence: CASSLRQGGDFGYGYTF.

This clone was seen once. This CDR3 is CASGPLDRAMIGELFF. The CDR3, as DNA: TGTGCTAGTGGTCCATTGGACAGAGCCATGATCGGGGAGCTGTTTTTT. The gene calls are TRBV12-5 and TRBJ2-2; a possible D gene is TRBD1 (6 bases). Germline assignment: CDR1 LGHNT and CDR2 FRNRAP. The CDR3 consists of 16 residues. Between the trimmed V and J ends, which lost 5 bases and 7 bases, there was a span of 20 bases.

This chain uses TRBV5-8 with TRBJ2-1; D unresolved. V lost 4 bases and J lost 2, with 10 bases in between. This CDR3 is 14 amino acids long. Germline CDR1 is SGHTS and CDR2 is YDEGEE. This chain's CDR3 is CASSVRKTYNEQFF. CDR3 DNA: TGTGCCAGCAGCGTTAGGAAAACCTACAATGAGCAGTTCTTC.

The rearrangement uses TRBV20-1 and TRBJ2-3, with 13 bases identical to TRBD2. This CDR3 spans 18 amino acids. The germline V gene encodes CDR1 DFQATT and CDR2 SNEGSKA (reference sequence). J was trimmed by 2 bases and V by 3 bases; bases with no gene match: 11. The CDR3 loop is CSASSWGTSGGATDTQYF. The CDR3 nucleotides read TGCAGTGCTAGTTCATGGGGCACTAGCGGGGGGGCCACAGATACGCAGTATTTT.